This is a list of T cell receptor beta chains from one sample in a study of cytomegalovirus exposure and HLA in healthy donors. Only in-frame clones appear in the TCRdb table, and some are missing; sequencing was by immunoSEQ multiplex PCR. Of 90,000 to 120,000 clones listed, around 76% are singletons. Material for sequencing was PBMCs. The receptors stem from a young man in good health and CMV-seronegative. Each CDR3 is given with its conserved first and last residue. The D gene is left open where the match is weak. Where a row states a size, it is once, few, many or the class of an expanded clone; other rows omit it.

NA,NA,TRBJ1-6,TRBV14,CASSLRGVESPLHF,TGTGCCAGCAGCCTCAGGGGAGTCGAGTCACCCCTCCACTTT
NA,NA,TRBJ1-4,TRBV19,CASSMGRTAEKLFF,TGTGCCAGTAGTATGGGGCGGACAGCTGAAAAACTGTTTTTT
few,TRBD1,TRBJ1-6,TRBV6-1,CASSERVGTGNSPLHF,TGTGCCAGCAGTGAAAGAGTTGGGACAGGGAATTCACCCCTCCACTTT
NA,NA,TRBJ2-7,TRBV6-5,CASSYSSDRTYEQYF,TGTGCCAGCAGTTACTCGAGTGACAGGACATACGAGCAGTACTTC
NA,NA,TRBJ2-3,TRBV7-9,CASSLGGKTTDTQYF,TGTGCCAGCAGCTTAGGCGGGAAGACTACAGATACGCAGTATTTT
once,TRBD1,TRBJ2-3,TRBV7-6,CASSSPGQPRFDTQYF,TGTGCCAGCAGCAGTCCGGGACAGCCCAGATTCGATACGCAGTATTTT
NA,NA,TRBJ1-2,TRBV5-6,CASIGTDVANYGYTF,TGTGCCAGCATCGGAACAGACGTAGCTAACTATGGCTACACCTTC
NA,NA,TRBJ1-2,TRBV28,CASSLGPGDYGYTF,TGTGCCAGCAGTTTAGGGCCAGGGGACTATGGCTACACCTTC
NA,TRBD1,TRBJ1-5,TRBV9,CASSSTGARNQPQHF,TGTGCCAGCAGTTCTACAGGGGCCCGCAATCAGCCCCAGCATTTT
NA,TRBD2,TRBJ2-3,TRBV19,CASGNLAGGTDTQYF,TGTGCCAGTGGGAATCTAGCGGGGGGCACAGATACGCAGTATTTT
NA,NA,TRBJ1-1,TRBV29-1,CSVLSRGTEAFF,TGCAGCGTCTTGTCCCGCGGCACTGAAGCTTTCTTT
NA,TRBD1,TRBJ1-2,TRBV5-1,CASSLVGGQGSGYTF,TGCGCCAGCAGCTTGGTAGGGGGACAGGGGTCTGGCTACACCTTC
many,TRBD1,TRBJ1-1,TRBV25-1,CASSSPDRYTEAFF,TGTGCCAGCAGTTCACCGGACAGGTACACTGAAGCTTTCTTT
NA,NA,TRBJ1-5,TRBV19,CASKAGLPYSNQPQHF,TGTGCCAGTAAGGCAGGACTCCCCTATAGCAATCAGCCCCAGCATTTT
NA,TRBD1,TRBJ2-7,TRBV5-1,CASGTGDHEQYF,TGCGCCAGCGGGACAGGGGACCACGAGCAGTACTTC
NA,NA,TRBJ2-1,TRBV4-1,CASSQTGTPNEQFF,TGCGCCAGCAGCCAAACGGGGACACCCAATGAGCAGTTCTTC
NA,NA,TRBJ1-2,TRBV25-1,CASSEAGYDGYTF,TGTGCCAGCAGTGAGGCAGGGTACGATGGCTACACCTTC
few,NA,TRBJ1-5,TRBV19,CASSSQGDQPQHF,TGTGCCAGTAGTAGTCAGGGCGATCAGCCCCAGCATTTT
NA,NA,TRBJ1-4,TRBV14,CASSQEGGGWGEKLFF,TGTGCCAGCAGCCAAGAAGGCGGGGGGTGGGGTGAAAAACTGTTTTTT
NA,TRBD2,TRBJ2-5,TRBV10-1,CASSEDGGETQYF,TGCGCCAGCAGTGAGGACGGGGGGGAGACCCAGTACTTC
few,NA,TRBJ2-6,TRBV7-8,CASSPPYRVRGANVLTF,TGTGCCAGCAGCCCCCCGTACAGGGTGAGGGGGGCCAACGTCCTGACTTTC
few,NA,TRBJ1-5,TRBV5-4,CASSLDGQYSPQHF,TGTGCCAGCAGCTTGGACGGACAGTATTCGCCCCAGCATTTT
NA,TRBD1,TRBJ1-2,TRBV18,CASSPRQGYGYTF,TGTGCCAGCTCACCTAGACAGGGCTATGGCTACACCTTC
few,TRBD1,TRBJ2-7,TRBV18,CASSPGTGAEQYF,TGTGCCAGCTCACCAGGGACAGGGGCCGAGCAGTACTTC
NA,NA,TRBJ2-7,TRBV5-4,CASSSQDSSYEQYF,TGTGCCAGCAGCTCACAAGACAGCTCCTACGAGCAGTACTTC
NA,TRBD2,TRBJ2-2,TRBV10-3,CAIGGLARTISNTGELFF,TGTGCCATCGGGGGACTAGCGCGGACCATTTCGAACACCGGGGAGCTGTTTTTT
NA,NA,TRBJ2-7,TRBV4-1,CASSVVGTYEQYF,TGCGCCAGCAGTGTGGTGGGCACCTACGAGCAGTACTTC
NA,TRBD1,TRBJ2-1,TRBV25-1,CASSPPRTGGGEQFF,TGTGCCAGCAGCCCCCCTCGGACAGGGGGCGGTGAGCAGTTCTTC
NA,NA,TRBJ1-1,TRBV5-1,CASSLEPLKNTEAFF,TGCGCCAGCAGCTTGGAACCCCTAAAGAACACTGAAGCTTTCTTT
once,NA,TRBJ2-7,TRBV28,CASSRQLHEQYF,TGTGCCAGCAGCCGACAGCTCCACGAGCAGTACTTC
NA,NA,TRBJ1-2,TRBV21-1,CASCRRGHSYPF,TGTGCCAGCTGCAGAAGGGGGCACAGCTACCCCTTC
NA,NA,TRBJ1-2,TRBV11-3,CASSTRQNHNYGYTF,TGTGCCAGCAGTACCAGACAGAATCATAACTATGGCTACACCTTC
NA,NA,TRBJ2-7,TRBV4-2,CASSPYTGIEQYF,TGTGCCAGCAGCCCGTACACAGGGATCGAGCAGTACTTC
NA,NA,TRBJ2-7,TRBV27,CASSSLGGSSYEQYF,TGTGCCAGCAGTTCCCTTGGGGGCAGCAGCTACGAGCAGTACTTC
NA,NA,TRBJ1-2,TRBV6-6,CASSYVGSNYGYTF,TGTGCCAGCAGTTACGTAGGGAGTAACTATGGCTACACCTTC
NA,TRBD2,TRBJ2-1,TRBV28,CASSPLAGVNNEQFF,TGTGCCAGCAGTCCTCTAGCGGGGGTAAACAATGAGCAGTTCTTC
once,NA,TRBJ1-2,TRBV7-9,CASSLGELPYGYTF,TGTGCCAGCAGCTTAGGAGAACTCCCCTATGGCTACACCTTC
few,NA,TRBJ2-7,TRBV2,CASSARTSYEQYF,TGTGCCAGCAGTGCCAGGACAAGTTACGAGCAGTACTTC
NA,NA,TRBJ1-3,TRBV7-9,CASSLGRGAYSGNTIYF,TGTGCCAGCAGCTTAGGACGGGGGGCCTACTCTGGAAACACCATATATTTT